The next 22 T cell receptor beta chains were all read from a single sample in a study of T cell repertoires in cytomegalovirus infection. TCRdb reprocessed the reads via MiXCR and lists one record per CDR3 protein. The table records roughly 990,000 distinct CDR3 sequences, roughly 30% of them present only once. Their antigen targets remain unknown. The sequencing here drew on cultured CD8+ T cells from PBMCs, taken from culture after CMV antigen stimulation. These receptors were taken from a human donor in good health (CMV status not recorded). Some clones in this sample may be carry-over from other donors' samples.

The chain recombines TRBV5-1 with TRBJ2-7, with D possibly being TRBD2 (6 bases). Looked up from germline, CDR1 is SGHRS and CDR2 is YFSETQ. This CDR3 is 15 amino acids long. Trimming took 1 base from V and 1 from J, leaving 12 bases between them. The CDR3 region is CASSLHWTMSYEQYF. The CDR3 coding sequence is TGCGCCAGCAGCTTGCATTGGACTATGTCCTACGAGCAGTACTTC. Full variable domain (rest looked up from reference TRBV5-1 and TRBJ2-7): KAGVTQTPRYLIKTRGQQVTLSCSPISGHRSVSWYQQTPGQGLQFLFEYFSETQRNKGNFPGRFSGRQFSNSRSEMNVSTLELGDSALYLCASSLHWTMSYEQYFGPGTRLTVT.

The CDR3 DNA is TGTGCCAGCAGCCCACCGGGACAGGGCAACTACGAGCAGTACTTC. Translated: CASSPPGQGNYEQYF. V usage is TRBV7-6 and J usage is TRBJ2-7, with 9 positions matching TRBD1. Germline values: CDR1 SGHVS, CDR2 FNYEAQ. The CDR3 length is 15 residues. The ends lost 5 bases at V and 3 bases at J; junction bases unmatched: 8.

The chain links TRBV11-1 to TRBJ1-1; weak D call: TRBD1 (5 bases). Germline V gene data show CDR1 as SGHAT and CDR2 as FQDESV (reference sequence). This CDR3 has 15 residues. Trimming took 5 bases from V and 2 from J, leaving 15 bases between them. The CDR3 reads CASSPEVWTNTEAFF. For the CDR3, the DNA is TGTGCCAGCAGCCCGGAGGTTTGGACAAACACTGAAGCTTTCTTT.

On this clonotype: The junction does not match germline at one end; this may be a read error. The rearrangement links TRBV12-3 or TRBV12-4 to TRBJ1-1, with D uncertain. The CDR3 has 13 amino acids. CDR3 in amino acids: CATVGSLNTKAFF. DNA of the CDR3: TGTGCTACCGTGGGCAGCCTGAACACTAAAGCTTTCTTT.

The chain is built from TRBV7-9 and TRBJ2-3; D uncertain. V gave up 8 bases and J gave up 0 bases, with 12 bases separating them. The germline gives CDR1 SEHNR, CDR2 FQNEAQ (reference sequence). The CDR3 has 14 residues. The CDR3 nucleotides are TGTGCCAGCCCCGACCTCCCCAGCACAGATACGCAGTATTTT. Translating gives CASPDLPSTDTQYF.

At least ten counts were recorded for this clonotype. A single base separates this from a much larger clone, so it may be a read error. This rearrangement joins TRBV7-2 to TRBJ2-1; no definite D call. Germline CDR1 and CDR2: SGHTA and FQGNSA. V lost 5 bases, J lost 9 bases, and 8 bases lay in between. This CDR3 is built from 11 residues. The CDR3 reads CASSMAFEQFF. The CDR3 DNA follows: TGTGCCAGCAGCATGGCCTTTGAGCAGTTCTTC.

The V gene is TRBV27, the J gene TRBJ2-1; maybe TRBD2 (6 bases). Germline V gene lookup returns CDR1 MNHEY and CDR2 SMNVEV (reference sequence). The CDR3 runs 13 residues. V was clipped by 3 bases and J by 5 bases, with 8 bases between them. The CDR3 region is CASSFSGDNEQFF. The CDR3 DNA follows: TGTGCCAGCAGTTTTAGCGGAGACAATGAGCAGTTCTTC.

V usage is TRBV12-5 and J usage is TRBJ2-1; D possibly corresponds to TRBD2 (5 bases). CDR1 LGHNT and CDR2 FRNRAP come from the germline V gene. Trimming cost V 0 bases and J 0 bases, with 12 bases left between them. The CDR3 contains 17 residues. This chain's CDR3 is CASGLVLRESSYNEQFF. CDR3 bases: TGTGCTAGTGGTTTGGTACTGAGGGAAAGCTCCTACAATGAGCAGTTCTTC.

This clonotype was detected only a few times. The V gene is TRBV25-1, the J gene TRBJ2-1; no firm D call. Trimming left V 3 bases short and J 3 bases short, with 9 bases between. The CDR3 has 14 amino acids. Per germline, CDR1 MGHDK and CDR2 SYGVNS. The CDR3 is CASSERRSYNEQFF. DNA for the CDR3: TGTGCCAGCAGTGAGCGACGGAGCTACAATGAGCAGTTCTTC.

The chain combines TRBV24-1 with TRBJ2-5; D call uncertain. In germline, CDR1 is KGHDR, CDR2 SFDVKD. The CDR3 loop spans 12 amino acids. V lost 4 bases, J lost 3 bases, and 5 bases lay in between. The CDR3 sequence is CATSEAEETQYF. In DNA form, the CDR3 reads TGTGCCACCAGTGAGGCCGAAGAGACCCAGTACTTC.

This clonotype occurred a few times. The rearrangement uses TRBV7-2 and TRBJ1-6; TRBD1 aligns across 7 bases. Germline V CDR1 and CDR2: SGHTA, FQGNSA. This CDR3 has 15 amino acids. The ends lost 7 bases at V and 7 bases at J; junction bases unmatched: 10. The CDR3 coding sequence is TGTGCCAGCATCCCCAGGGGGTCCTCAAATTCACCCCTCCACTTT. It is translated as CASIPRGSSNSPLHF.

The table lists this clonotype with a few counts. The chain recombines TRBV2 with TRBJ2-7; TRBD2 matches at 9 bases. Trimming took 7 bases from V and 0 from J; bases not matched to a gene: 7. The CDR3 consists of 15 residues. CDR1 and CDR2 from the germline V gene are SNHLY and FYNNEI. Here the CDR3 reads CASTVGLAPSYEQYV. CDR3 nucleotide sequence: TGTGCCAGCACCGTGGGACTAGCCCCCTCCTACGAGCAGTACGTC.

This clonotype was seen more than once but under ten times. The chain combines TRBV7-8 with TRBJ1-2; 8 bases agree with TRBD1. CDR1 and CDR2 from the germline V gene are SGHVS and FQNEAQ. The J segment lost 3 bases and the V segment lost 0 bases, leaving 3 bases of the junction unmatched. CDR3 length equals 15 residues. The CDR3 sequence is CASSLAGQDHYGYTF. The CDR3 DNA reads TGTGCCAGCAGCTTAGCGGGACAGGACCACTATGGCTACACCTTC.

Note on this clonotype: A read error may account for a junction end that differs from germline. The V gene is TRBV7-7, the J gene TRBJ2-1; TRBD2 agrees at 12 bases. This CDR3 has 18 residues. Germline CDR1 is SSHAT and CDR2 is FNYEAQ (reference sequence). Here the CDR3 DNA reads TGTGCTAGCAGCCTCGCCTCTAGCGGGGGGGATCGGGGCGATGAGCAGTTCTTC. It yields the protein CASSLASSGGDRGDEQFF.

This clonotype came up a few times. One end of the junction fails to match germline, which may point to a read error. The chain uses TRBV6-2 or TRBV6-3 and TRBJ2-1; 8 bases agree with TRBD2. This CDR3 is 13 amino acids long. Per the germline V gene, CDR1 is MNHEY and CDR2 is SVGEGT. The CDR3 bases are TGTGCCAACAGTTTGGGGGGACTAGAAAAGCAGTTCTTC. This translates into CANSLGGLEKQFF.

There are a few counts of this clonotype. The chain has TRBV28 and TRBJ2-7, with a possible D match to TRBD2 (5 bases). The V gene lost 8 bases and the J gene lost 6 bases, with 20 bases spanning the gap. Germline values: CDR1 MDHEN, CDR2 SYDVKM. This CDR3 region has 14 residues. The CDR3 DNA reads as TGTGCCAGCTCGGGGAGAAAGGGAATGGGCGAGCAGTACGTC. Translation gives CASSGRKGMGEQYV.

This chain connects TRBV12-3 or TRBV12-4 to TRBJ1-1; D gene ambiguous. The germline V and J ends were trimmed by 5 bases and 5 bases, with 12 bases remaining between them. The CDR3 spans 13 residues. DNA of the CDR3: TGTGCCAGCAGTGCTACAAGGTGGACTGAAGCTTTCTTT. Its protein product is CASSATRWTEAFF.

A few counts support this clonotype. V and J are TRBV7-9 and TRBJ1-2; TRBD1 might be the D (5 bases). Germline CDR1 and CDR2: SEHNR and FQNEAQ (reference sequence). The V gene lost 5 bases and the J gene lost 6 bases, with 19 bases spanning the gap. The CDR3 spans 15 residues. CDR3 sequence reads: CASSHPGGNRDGYTF. Here the CDR3 DNA reads TGTGCCAGCAGCCACCCCGGGGGGAATCGGGATGGCTACACCTTC.

This clonotype was counted a single time. At one end the junction does not follow the germline gene, possibly because of a read error. The rearrangement joins TRBV15 to TRBJ2-1; D gene ambiguous. The CDR3 contains 14 residues. Germline values: CDR1 LNHNV, CDR2 YYDKDF (reference sequence). Here the CDR3 DNA reads TGTGCCACCAGCAGAGATCCCTCCTTCAATGAGCAGTTCTTC. It translates to CATSRDPSFNEQFF. The full variable domain, with the rest looked up from reference TRBV15 and TRBJ2-1, is DAMVIQNPRYQVTQFGKPVTLSCSQTLNHNVMYWYQQKSSQAPKLLFHYYDKDFNNEADTPDNFQSRRPNTSFCFLDIRSPGLGDTAMYLCATSRDPSFNEQFFGPGTRLTVL.

This clonotype was counted at least ten times. V usage is TRBV12-5 and J usage is TRBJ1-1; D is unclear. The CDR3 contains 12 residues. V shed 6 bases and J shed 1 base, with 6 bases lying between them. Germline CDR1 is LGHNT and CDR2 is FRNRAP. The DNA of the CDR3 is TGTGCTAGTGGGCTTGAGAACACTGAAGCTTTCTTT. Its protein is CASGLENTEAFF.

This clonotype has a handful of counts. This chain uses TRBV6-5 with TRBJ1-1, with TRBD1 as a possible D gene (5 bases). The CDR3 contains 12 residues. Trimming shortened V by 2 bases and J by 11 bases, and 12 bases separated the two germline ends. Germline loops: CDR1 MNHEY, CDR2 SVGAGI. The CDR3 sequence: CASSYQPGRAFF. The DNA of the CDR3 is TGTGCCAGCAGTTACCAGCCAGGGAGGGCTTTCTTT.

Comments on this clonotype: Since a much larger clone is just one base distant, this may be a read error. The chain couples TRBV7-2 to TRBJ2-3; 7 bases fit TRBD1. This CDR3 spans 16 amino acids. CDR1 SGHTA and CDR2 FQGNSA come from the germline V gene. CDR3 residues: CASSSDRVSATNTQYF. The CDR3 DNA reads TGTGCCAGCAGCTCCGACAGGGTGAGCGCCACAAATACGCAGTATTTT.